Each of the 19 T cell receptor beta chains below was sequenced from the same sample in a study of post-analysis software for immune sequencing data (dated by TCRdb to the mid-2010s). On the study overall, not on this receptor specifically: Patients showed significantly higher frequencies than controls for roughly five TRBV segments, among them TRBV5-6, TRBV5-1 and TRBV20-1.

Libraries were built with PCR. Sequencing used an Illumina HiSeq 2500. Unique molecular identifiers were incorporated into TCR beta cDNA libraries to reduce PCR and sequencing biases. The public sequencing data were trimmed at Q25 with fastp and processed into clonotypes with MiXCR by TCRdb, which kept only in-frame beta chains. Rows matching on CDR3 protein sequence are summarized as one entry with the most common DNA and genes. Recorded for this sample are under 650,000 distinct CDR3 sequences; about 40% of them occurred a single time. The ten largest clones add up to under 2% of the sample. Their antigens are not known. Sample: blood. Every receptor here comes from a girl aged 10-17 years with multiple sclerosis.

This clonotype has just a few counts. The gene calls are TRBV6-2 or TRBV6-3 and TRBJ2-5, with 7 bases that match TRBD2. After removal of 7 bases from V and 4 bases from J, the junction contained 3 bases not matched to a gene. This CDR3 is 12 amino acids long. The germline V gene encodes CDR1 MNHEY and CDR2 SVGEGT. CDR3 sequence: CASNLAGETQYF. For the CDR3, the DNA is TGTGCCAGCAACTTAGCGGGAGAGACCCAGTACTTC.

This chain joins TRBV28 and TRBJ1-5, with unresolved D. CDR3 length equals 14 residues. Germline CDR1 MDHEN, CDR2 SYDVKM. V lost 2 bases and J lost 3, with 8 bases in between. In DNA form, the CDR3 reads TGTGCCAGCAGTTTAACGGAGGCCAATCAGCCCCAGCATTTT. Amino acid sequence: CASSLTEANQPQHF.

The rearrangement links TRBV7-2 to TRBJ2-3; perhaps TRBD2 as D (5 bases). In germline, CDR1 is SGHTA, CDR2 FQGNSA. Deletions cut 5 bases from V and 1 base from J, with 16 bases between. The CDR3 sequence is 16 residues long. CDR3 protein: CASSLSLGERTDTQYF. DNA of the CDR3: TGTGCCAGCAGCCTGAGCCTCGGGGAACGCACAGATACGCAGTATTTT.

This clonotype was seen a few times. This chain links TRBV5-1 with TRBJ2-7; D not resolved. Between the trimmed V and J ends, which lost 5 bases and 3 bases, there was a span of 9 bases. Looked up from germline, CDR1 is SGHRS and CDR2 is YFSETQ. This CDR3 contains 12 residues. CDR3 sequence reads: CASRDGYYEQYF. As DNA, the CDR3 is TGCGCCAGCAGGGACGGATACTACGAGCAGTACTTC.

This clonotype was recorded a few times. The chain joins TRBV5-6 to TRBJ2-3; a weak D match, TRBD2 (5 bases). This CDR3 has 17 residues. V shed 7 bases and J shed 0 bases, with 21 bases lying between them. CDR1 is SGHDT, CDR2 YYEEEE, per germline. The CDR3 reads CASRDGRDWLSTDTQYF. Here the CDR3 DNA reads TGTGCCAGCCGGGATGGGCGAGACTGGCTTAGCACAGATACGCAGTATTTT.

This chain joins TRBV20-1 and TRBJ2-4, with a tentative D call TRBD1 (6 bases). The CDR3 contains 13 residues. Germline V gene lookup returns CDR1 DFQATT and CDR2 SNEGSKA (reference sequence). V was shortened by 3 bases and J by 13 bases, with 19 bases between the two germline ends. CDR3 residues: CSASGTGWGEQYF. For the CDR3, the DNA is TGCAGTGCTAGCGGCACAGGGTGGGGAGAGCAGTACTTC.

The gene calls are TRBV28 and TRBJ2-1; the D is unclear. Germline V gene data show CDR1 as MDHEN and CDR2 as SYDVKM. This CDR3 is 13 amino acids long. Trimming stripped 6 bases from V and 5 bases from J, with 11 bases between. CDR3 nucleotides: TGTGCCAGCAGACTCCCGAGCGACAATGAGCAGTTCTTC. Translating gives CASRLPSDNEQFF. Complete variable domain (other parts from reference TRBV28 and TRBJ2-1): DVKVTQSSRYLVKRTGEKVFLECVQDMDHENMFWYRQDPGLGLRLIYFSYDVKMKEKGDIPEGYSVSREKKERFSLILESASTNQTSMYLCASRLPSDNEQFFGPGTRLTVL.

Remarks on this clonotype: With a much larger clone just one base away, this may be a read error. V gene TRBV7-6 combines with J gene TRBJ2-1; the D gene is possibly TRBD2 (5 bases). Germline CDR1 is SGHVS and CDR2 is FNYEAQ. The CDR3 runs to 17 residues. V was trimmed by 2 bases and J by 3 bases, leaving 17 bases between them. This chain's CDR3 is CASSLNMGRRSYNEQFF. The CDR3 DNA follows: TGTGCCAGCAGCTTAAATATGGGGAGACGAAGCTACAATGAGCAGTTCTTC.

This clonotype appeared once. The chain employs TRBV15 and TRBJ2-1; D gene uncertain. This CDR3 has 14 residues. The germline V and J ends were trimmed by 5 bases and 9 bases, with 17 bases remaining between them. Germline CDR1 reads LNHNV; CDR2 reads YYDKDF (reference sequence). The CDR3 coding sequence is TGTGCCACCAGCGATGAGCGAGTAACGAGTGAGCAGTTCTTC. Translation: CATSDERVTSEQFF.

The J gene is TRBJ1-4, the V gene TRBV5-1; D gene ambiguous. The V gene's germline CDR1 is SGHRS and CDR2 YFSETQ. V was clipped by 4 bases and J by 3 bases, with 7 bases between them. This CDR3 is built from 13 residues. The DNA for the CDR3 is TGCGCCAGCAGCGCTGGACCTAATGAAAAACTGTTTTTT. Its translation: CASSAGPNEKLFF.

The V and J genes are TRBV12-3 or TRBV12-4 and TRBJ2-3; TRBD1 matches at 11 bases. This CDR3 has 14 amino acids. After removal of 6 bases from V and 13 bases from J, the junction contained 12 bases not matched to a gene. CDR3 residues: CASSRTGGTDVEYF. In DNA form, the CDR3 reads TGTGCCAGCAGCAGGACAGGGGGCACAGATGTGGAGTATTTT.

This clonotype has just one count. The gene calls are TRBV7-2 and TRBJ2-5; D possibly corresponds to TRBD2 (6 bases). Germline CDR1 SGHTA, CDR2 FQGNSA. The CDR3 has 16 residues. V lost 5 bases, J lost 11 bases, and 27 bases lay in between. As DNA, the CDR3 is TGTGCCAGCAGCGAGGGGTGGTCGGGAGCCTGGGATGAGCAGTACTTC. It codes for CASSEGWSGAWDEQYF. Supplemented by reference TRBV7-2 and TRBJ2-5, the full variable domain reads GAGVSQSPSNKVTEKGKDVELRCDPISGHTALYWYRQSLGQGLEFLIYFQGNSAPDKSGLPSDRFSAERTGGSVSTLTIQRTQQEDSAVYLCASSEGWSGAWDEQYFGPGTRLLVL.

This chain connects TRBV6-2 or TRBV6-3 to TRBJ2-1, with TRBD2 matching 12 bases. The junction had 12 bases not matched to a gene; V was cut back by 6 bases and J by 0 bases. This CDR3 comprises 19 residues. Germline CDR1 MNHEY, CDR2 SVGEGT. The CDR3 region is CASRDPGLAGPSSYNEQFF. The CDR3 bases are TGTGCCAGCAGGGATCCGGGACTAGCGGGCCCTAGCTCCTACAATGAGCAGTTCTTC.

At least ten counts were recorded for this clonotype. V and J are TRBV12-3 or TRBV12-4 and TRBJ2-1; D is undetermined. The CDR3 loop spans 10 amino acids. V gave up 8 bases and J gave up 3 bases, with 2 bases separating them. This CDR3 is CASGYNEQFF. CDR3 nucleotide sequence: TGTGCCAGCGGCTACAATGAGCAGTTCTTC.

The chain recombines TRBV5-5 with TRBJ2-3; the D call may be TRBD1 or TRBD2 (5 bases each). Germline values: CDR1 SGHKS, CDR2 YYEKEE (reference sequence). Trimming cost V 0 bases and J 7 bases, with 6 bases left between them. The CDR3 length is 12 residues. In DNA form, the CDR3 reads TGTGCCAGCAGCTTGGAGGGACATACGCAGTATTTT. This encodes CASSLEGHTQYF.

This chain uses TRBV9 with TRBJ2-1; 9 bases are a match to TRBD2. V lost 0 bases to trimming and J lost 0 bases; unmatched junction nucleotides: 10. The CDR3 length is 19 residues. Germline CDR1 reads SGDLS; CDR2 reads YYNGEE. CDR3 residues: CASSVAEAGGLSSYNEQFF. The CDR3 nucleotides read TGTGCCAGCAGCGTAGCAGAAGCGGGGGGTTTGAGCTCCTACAATGAGCAGTTCTTC.

Only a few counts were recorded for this clonotype. The chain is built from TRBV6-5 and TRBJ2-7; no firm D call. The V gene's germline CDR1 is MNHEY and CDR2 SVGAGI. This CDR3 contains 15 residues. Trimming took off 0 bases at V and 5 bases at J, with 14 bases between the two ends. The CDR3 DNA is TGTGCCAGCAGTTACTCGTGGGCTCGGCCTAACGAGCAGTACTTC. This gives the protein CASSYSWARPNEQYF.

This clonotype was seen a handful of times. This sequence joins TRBV7-9 and TRBJ1-2, with 7 bases matching TRBD1. Germline-derived CDR1 and CDR2 are SEHNR and FQNEAQ (reference sequence). The ends lost 5 bases at V and 0 bases at J; junction bases unmatched: 12. CDR3 length: 17 amino acids. The CDR3 region is CASSINTGTEPNYGYTF. The DNA of the CDR3 is TGTGCCAGCAGCATAAATACCGGGACAGAACCTAACTATGGCTACACCTTC.

The J gene is TRBJ2-1, the V gene TRBV24-1; 7 bases match TRBD2. Germline V lookup: CDR1 KGHDR, CDR2 SFDVKD. The CDR3 totals 16 residues. J gave up 12 bases and V 4 bases, and 17 bases lay outside the gene matches. For the CDR3, the DNA is TGTGCCACCAGTGACTCTGGACTAGAGCTAGAACGGGGGCAGTTCTTC. Protein product: CATSDSGLELERGQFF.